The 27 T cell receptor beta chains reported below all come from one sample, sequenced in a study of beta chain features in type 1 diabetes. The isolated RNA, all of it, was reverse transcribed, so expressed TCRB transcripts were what got sequenced. Here immunoSEQ multiplex PCR was the method, and the copy in TCRdb shows in-frame clones only, minus some. The table records some 410,000 clones, approximately 10% of them present only once. Sequencing was done on a sample of naive CD4+ T cells from blood. The receptors shown here come from a young woman in good health.

A remark on this clone: Other DNA sequences within the sample encode an identical CDR3. The chain links TRBV18 to TRBJ2-5, with 8 nucleotides matching TRBD1. This CDR3 region has 15 residues. The germline CDR1 and CDR2 sequences are KGHSH and LQKENI. Unmatched junction bases numbered 6, after V lost 5 bases and J lost 1 base. This chain's CDR3 is CASSSNRGSQETQYF. The CDR3 nucleotides read TGTGCCAGCTCATCTAACAGGGGGTCCCAAGAGACCCAGTACTTC.

This clone was seen a handful of times. This chain joins TRBV4-3 and TRBJ1-2; D call uncertain. The CDR3 runs 18 residues. The V gene lost 0 bases and the J gene lost 4 bases, with 21 bases spanning the gap. In germline, CDR1 is LGHNA, CDR2 YSLEER. CDR3 coding DNA: TGCGCCAGCAGCCAAGAAGGACCAGGCAGCTCCTCACCCTATGGCTACACCTTC. This gives the protein CASSQEGPGSSSPYGYTF.

This clone was seen more than once but under ten times. The chain combines TRBV14 with TRBJ1-1; maybe TRBD1 (5 bases). This CDR3 is 12 amino acids long. The V end lost 1 base, the J end lost 10 bases, and 10 bases lay between the germline ends. The germline gives CDR1 SGHDN, CDR2 FVKESK. CDR3 bases: TGTGCCAGCAGCCAAGTTCAGGGACGAGCTTTCTTT. This gives the protein CASSQVQGRAFF.

This clone was recorded at least ten times. The rearrangement links TRBV7-2 to TRBJ2-1, with D unresolved. V was trimmed by 1 base and J by 13 bases, leaving 11 bases between them. Germline V gene data show CDR1 as SGHTA and CDR2 as FQGNSA. The CDR3 has 12 amino acids. The CDR3 bases are TGTGCCAGCAGCTTAGGGCTCCGAGGCCAGTTCTTC. It specifies CASSLGLRGQFF.

This clone appeared a few times. CDR3 protein: CASRSPGLRNIQYF. The CDR3 bases are TGTGCCAGCAGGTCCCCGGGACTGCGGAACATTCAGTACTTC. V is TRBV6-5 and J is TRBJ2-4; TRBD2 is a possible D gene (6 bases). Germline CDR1 reads MNHEY; CDR2 reads SVGAGI. V was trimmed by 6 bases and J by 7 bases, leaving 16 bases between them. This CDR3 has 14 amino acids.

This clone was detected a few times. The chain combines TRBV4-3 with TRBJ2-5; 12 bases map to TRBD2. The germline CDR1 and CDR2 sequences are LGHNA and YSLEER. V was clipped by 0 bases and J by 4 bases; unmatched bases: 6. This CDR3 is 17 amino acids long. CDR3 sequence (DNA): TGCGCCAGCAGCCAAGATTGGCTAGCGGGAGGGCCAGAGACCCAGTACTTC. It codes for CASSQDWLAGGPETQYF.

There are a few counts of this clone. The rearrangement joins TRBV9 to TRBJ2-3; D gene uncertain. CDR1 SGDLS and CDR2 YYNGEE come from the germline V gene. The CDR3 totals 12 residues. Trimming removed 5 bases from V and 9 bases from J, with 13 bases in between. DNA of the CDR3: TGTGCCAGCAGTCCACCCTCCGGGACGCAGTATTTT. Translated: CASSPPSGTQYF.

J is TRBJ1-4 and V is TRBV14; D not certain. The CDR3 is 14 residues long. CDR1 is SGHDN and CDR2 is FVKESK in the germline V gene. Trimming took 0 bases from V and 8 from J, leaving 10 bases between them. The CDR3 is CASSQELGFEKLFF. CDR3 bases: TGTGCCAGCAGCCAAGAATTGGGTTTCGAAAAACTGTTTTTT.

The table lists this clone with a few counts. The V call is TRBV6-5, the J call TRBJ2-3, with D hard to call. CDR3 length equals 13 residues. V was trimmed by 3 bases and J by 2 bases, leaving 6 bases between them. Germline CDR1 is MNHEY and CDR2 is SVGAGI. CDR3 residues: CASSYVYTDTQYF. The CDR3 region has the DNA TGTGCCAGCAGTTATGTGTACACAGATACGCAGTATTTT.

Only a few counts were recorded for this clone. The V call is TRBV18, the J call TRBJ1-2; no firm D call. Germline values: CDR1 KGHSH, CDR2 LQKENI. The CDR3 contains 15 residues. The V and J ends lost 0 bases and 4 bases respectively, with 12 bases between them. Here the CDR3 DNA reads TGTGCCAGCTCACCACCCGGCGAATGGGCCTATGGCTACACCTTC. Its translation: CASSPPGEWAYGYTF.

The sample holds a few counts of this clone. V is TRBV7-9 and J is TRBJ2-1; no clear D gene. The CDR3 consists of 16 residues. V was trimmed by 3 bases and J by 0 bases, leaving 12 bases between them. CDR1 SEHNR and CDR2 FQNEAQ come from the germline V gene (reference sequence). The CDR3 DNA sequence: TGTGCCAGCAGCTTGTATGTAAGGCTCTCCTACAATGAGCAGTTCTTC. Protein: CASSLYVRLSYNEQFF.

This clone was observed a handful of times. The V gene is TRBV18, the J gene TRBJ1-1; the D is unclear. This CDR3 is built from 15 residues. The germline gives CDR1 KGHSH, CDR2 LQKENI. Trimming shortened V by 6 bases and J by 1 base, and 15 bases separated the two germline ends. The CDR3 DNA sequence: TGTGCCAGCTCGCCCGGGATAGTGAGGAACACTGAAGCTTTCTTT. It is translated as CASSPGIVRNTEAFF.

The rearrangement joins TRBV29-1 to TRBJ2-3, with 8 bases that match TRBD1. With V trimmed by 3 bases and J by 1 base, 3 bases remained unmatched. Per the germline V gene, CDR1 is SQVTM and CDR2 is ANQGSEA. The CDR3 runs to 14 residues. The CDR3 nucleotides are TGCAGCGTTGATACGACAGGGGGCACAGATACGCAGTATTTT. Translated: CSVDTTGGTDTQYF.

The CDR3 here is CASSQAHTFEKLFF. The CDR3 DNA reads TGCGCCAGCAGCCAAGCCCACACTTTTGAAAAACTGTTTTTT. The gene calls are TRBV4-1 and TRBJ1-4, with no clear D. Germline V CDR1 and CDR2: MGHRA, YSYEKL. V was cut by 1 base and J by 7 bases, with 10 bases left in between. There are 14 residues in the CDR3.

V gene TRBV29-1 combines with J gene TRBJ2-7; no clear D gene. CDR3 length: 16 amino acids. V was clipped by 3 bases and J by 0 bases, with 18 bases between them. Per germline, CDR1 SQVTM and CDR2 ANQGSEA. The CDR3 sequence is CSVDKRHSRLSYEQYF. The CDR3 DNA follows: TGCAGCGTTGACAAGAGGCACTCAAGACTCTCCTACGAGCAGTACTTC.

This clone came up a few times. The chain couples TRBV19 to TRBJ1-2; D is ambiguous. This CDR3 region has 13 residues. The germline V gene encodes CDR1 LNHDA and CDR2 SQIVND (reference sequence). Trimming pared 4 bases from V and 5 bases from J, leaving 11 bases between. CDR3 DNA sequence: TGTGCCAGTAGTAGGACGGATACTTATGGCTACACCTTC. This encodes CASSRTDTYGYTF.

The V gene is TRBV11-2, the J gene TRBJ1-4; maybe TRBD1 (5 bases). Germline CDR1 reads SGHAT; CDR2 reads FQNNGV. This CDR3 is built from 15 residues. V was trimmed by 5 bases and J by 7 bases, leaving 17 bases between them. The CDR3 region has the DNA TGTGCCAGCAGCCCCTACGACAGCCTAGTTGAAAAACTGTTTTTT. Translating it yields CASSPYDSLVEKLFF. Variable domain in full (rest from reference TRBV11-2 and TRBJ1-4): EAGVAQSPRYKIIEKRQSVAFWCNPISGHATLYWYQQILGQGPKLLIQFQNNGVVDDSQLPKDRFSAERLKGVDSTLKIQPAKLEDSAVYLCASSPYDSLVEKLFFGSGTQLSVL.

This clone was detected only a few times. The rearrangement joins TRBV30 to TRBJ2-1; D not resolved. V was clipped by 2 bases and J by 14 bases, with 19 bases between them. The CDR3 runs 13 residues. Per the germline V gene, CDR1 is GTSNPN and CDR2 is SVGIG (reference sequence). The CDR3, as DNA: TGTGCCTGGAGTACCAACAGAGGCGGAGTGGAGTTCTTC. This encodes CAWSTNRGGVEFF.

The rearrangement joins TRBV7-2 to TRBJ1-6, with D unresolved. Per the germline V gene, CDR1 is SGHTA and CDR2 is FQGNSA. The V gene lost 5 bases and the J gene lost 8 bases, with 7 bases spanning the gap. This CDR3 region has 12 residues. CDR3 DNA: TGTGCCAGCAGCGAGGACGATTCACCCCTCCACTTT. It yields the protein CASSEDDSPLHF.

The rearrangement uses TRBV5-1 and TRBJ2-5; TRBD2 is a possible D gene (5 bases). From germline, CDR1 is SGHRS and CDR2 YFSETQ. Trimming took 3 bases from V and 2 from J, leaving 17 bases between them. This CDR3 comprises 16 residues. For the CDR3, the DNA is TGCGCCAGCAGCTGGAGGCGAGGAACCCCACAAGAGACCCAGTACTTC. This translates into CASSWRRGTPQETQYF.

V is TRBV4-3 and J is TRBJ1-6, with D hard to call. Per germline, CDR1 LGHNA and CDR2 YSLEER. Trimming left V 0 bases short and J 6 bases short, with 6 bases between. This CDR3 is 14 amino acids long. CDR3 amino acids: CASSQEEVNSPLHF. Here the CDR3 DNA reads TGCGCCAGCAGCCAAGAAGAGGTTAATTCACCCCTCCACTTT.

The chain combines TRBV19 with TRBJ2-7; D may be TRBD1 (5 bases). The CDR3 runs 14 residues. Trimming removed 5 bases from V and 0 bases from J, with 11 bases in between. The germline gives CDR1 LNHDA, CDR2 SQIVND (reference sequence). CDR3 sequence (DNA): TGTGCCAGTAGTTCCCCAGGACACTCCTACGAGCAGTACTTC. It codes for CASSSPGHSYEQYF.

This clone has a handful of counts. The chain carries TRBV30 and TRBJ2-5; D is undetermined. V shed 0 bases and J shed 5 bases, with 7 bases lying between them. The CDR3 covers 12 residues. The germline V gene has CDR1 GTSNPN and CDR2 SVGIG (reference sequence). CDR3 sequence reads: CAWSVHSETQYF. The CDR3 nucleotides read TGTGCCTGGAGTGTCCATTCCGAGACCCAGTACTTC.

The V and J genes are TRBV4-3 and TRBJ2-2; D not resolved. The CDR3 contains 16 residues. Per germline, CDR1 LGHNA and CDR2 YSLEER. The V and J ends lost 0 bases and 4 bases respectively, with 12 bases between them. In nucleotides, the CDR3 is TGCGCCAGCAGCCAAGATAGCAGGAGTATCACCGGGGAGCTGTTTTTT. It translates to CASSQDSRSITGELFF.

The rearrangement links TRBV6-1 to TRBJ2-7; no clear D. The CDR3 sequence is 13 residues long. Trimming left V 0 bases short and J 4 bases short, with 7 bases between. Germline values: CDR1 MNHNS, CDR2 SASEGT. CDR3 sequence (DNA): TGTGCCAGCAGTGAAGCGGTTTGGTACGAGCAGTACGTC. Protein: CASSEAVWYEQYV.

The table lists this clone with a few counts. The V gene is TRBV28, the J gene TRBJ1-2; D is perhaps TRBD1 (5 bases). With 7 bases removed from V and 0 bases from J, the gap between germline ends came to 18 bases. The CDR3 spans 16 residues. The germline gives CDR1 MDHEN, CDR2 SYDVKM. In DNA form, the CDR3 reads TGTGCCAGCACCCCTCCCGGGGGTGAATCTAACTATGGCTACACCTTC. Translated, it gives CASTPPGGESNYGYTF.

This clone has just a few counts. The chain carries TRBV7-2 and TRBJ2-4, with D maybe TRBD2 (6 bases). V lost 2 bases and J 7 bases, leaving 6 bases between the germline ends. This CDR3 contains 12 residues. CDR1 and CDR2 from the germline V gene are SGHTA and FQGNSA. The CDR3: CASSLRGNIQYF. The CDR3 coding sequence is TGTGCCAGCAGCTTACGGGGGAACATTCAGTACTTC.